The T cell receptor (beta chain) under discussion was sequenced for a study of blood T cell repertoires in COVID-19 (dated by TCRdb to the early 2020s). At the level of the whole study: Samples covering the acute and convalescent phases of COVID-19 were provided by collaborators in the United States, Italy and Spain. Where available, HLA class I and class II types were obtained from metadata supplied by the sample provider rather than from assay-based typing. The repertoires were made available in a free public database intended to serve as a resource for research on the immune response to SARS-CoV-2. Deeply sampled blood TCRbeta repertoires from subjects exposed to, actively infected with, or recovered from COVID-19 were included in the dataset. Sample metadata almost always included a de-identified subject ID, COVID-19 status, age in years and sex. The prospective study material was composed of cDNA or gDNA derived from T cells, B-cell-depleted T cells, or PBMCs. The samples were drawn from two sources: the first 160 participants of the ongoing ImmuneRACE study, and 1,254 subjects contributed by 6 global collaborators. Here is what the overall study found, with its caveats: The amount of clinical and demographic metadata varied by source and participant and was provided uncurated.

TCRbeta CDR3 regions were amplified from genomic DNA using the immunoSEQ Assay, a bias-controlled multiplex PCR. Per the source publication's procedure: The number of nucleated cells in each sample was estimated by amplification of reference gene primers within the assay. To quantify the absolute abundance of each unique TCRbeta CDR3 rearrangement, sequence reads were collapsed and filtered. Productive Simpson clonality was computed per sample as the square root of Simpson's diversity index over productive rearrangements. The table comes from immuneACCESS by way of TCRdb, which keeps in-frame sequences with V and J called. Part of the clones is missing from these tables; in studies checked, under half for an unresolved V gene and the rest for unknown reasons. D and trimming come from the DNA, and the V and J calls and clone size come from that table. This sample is represented by 150,000 to 200,000 clones; roughly 80% of them were singletons. The leading ten clones occupy under 9% of the sample.

In regard to this clone: Its antigen target is currently unknown. It has no much larger one-base neighbor in the sample; base qualities were not kept.

In Seattle, one collaborating source enrolled patients while the infection was active and tracked those patients longitudinally over the course of disease. Collaborating institutions collected whole blood in K2EDTA tubes following their own protocols. For TCRbeta analysis, collaborator samples were shipped as frozen whole blood, as isolated PBMCs, or as DNA extracted from either sample type. Sequencing was carried out using peripheral blood. The TCR was taken from a woman in her thirties or forties with COVID-19, enrolled during active disease.

For the CDR3, the sequence is CASSVAVDTGNTIYF. DNA sequence: TGTGCCAGCAGCGTAGCTGTGGACACTGGAAACACCATATATTTT. In this chain, TRBV9 is recombined with TRBJ1-3; a tentative D call is TRBD1 (5 bases match). V is pared back by 0 bases and J by 2 bases, with 9 bases lying between the germline termini. Its CDR3 holds 15 amino acids, cysteine through phenylalanine. The DNA shown is the 45-base CDR3, in frame from base 1. According to the germline V gene, CDR1 reads SGDLS and CDR2 reads YYNGEE.